This T cell receptor beta chain stems from a study of blood T cell repertoires in COVID-19 (dated by TCRdb to 2020 to 2021). Study-level background: Samples covering the acute and convalescent phases of COVID-19 were provided by collaborators in the United States, Italy and Spain. The prospective study material was composed of cDNA or gDNA derived from T cells, B-cell-depleted T cells, or PBMCs. The dataset comprised deeply sampled blood TCRbeta repertoires from subjects exposed to, actively infected with, or recovered from COVID-19. The repertoires were released in a freely available public database intended as a resource for research on the immune response to SARS-CoV-2. Samples came from the ongoing ImmuneRACE study (first 160 participants) plus 1,254 subjects from 6 global collaborators. Sample metadata almost always included a de-identified subject ID, COVID-19 status, age in years and sex. Where available, HLA class I and class II types were taken from metadata supplied by the sample provider and were not determined by assay-based typing.

At one collaborating source in Seattle, patients were enrolled during active infection and were followed longitudinally through the course of disease. Whole blood was collected in K2EDTA tubes by collaborating institutions according to the institutions' own protocols. Collaborator samples were shipped for TCRbeta analysis as frozen whole blood, isolated PBMCs, or DNA extracted from either sample type. V is shortened by 4 bases, J by 0 bases, and the region joining them spans 18 bases. The CDR3 goes from the cysteine to the phenylalanine over 17 residues. CDR3 DNA only is kept here, 51 bases in frame from base 1. CDR1 MDHEN and CDR2 SYDVKM were looked up in the germline V gene. Note on this clone: It lacks a known antigen. No quality values exist for individual bases; no much larger clone is one base distant.

The immunoSEQ Assay, a bias-controlled multiplex PCR, was used to amplify TCRbeta CDR3 regions from genomic DNA. In the authors' own workflow: Nucleated cell counts per sample were estimated from amplification of reference gene primers within the assay. Sequence reads were collapsed and filtered to measure the absolute abundance of every unique TCRbeta CDR3 rearrangement. For each sample, productive Simpson clonality was calculated as the square root of Simpson's diversity index across productive rearrangements. TCRdb provides this immuneACCESS table in a form limited to in-frame rearrangements. Some clones are lacking; in checked studies, under half of them reflect an unresolved V gene, and why the rest are absent is not known. D and trimming were read from the DNA, whereas the V and J calls and clone size are those reported in that table. The sample records about 410,000 clones, about 89% of which are singletons. Of the sample, less than 2% falls within the top ten clones.

What the authors observed across the whole study: Clinical and demographic metadata were provided uncurated, with the amount varying by source and participant.

The receptor was derived from a woman aged 40-49 years with COVID-19, enrolled during active disease. The rearranged chain carries TRBV28 and TRBJ1-2; the D gene cannot be named for sure. Material for sequencing was peripheral blood. The sequenced DNA: TGTGCCAGCAGTTCGAAAGTCGCTGGGAGACCTAACTATGGCTACACCTTC. Its translation is CASSSKVAGRPNYGYTF.